Shown below are 29 T cell receptor beta chains from a single sample sequenced in a study of T-cell memory formation after mild COVID-19. TCRdb recomputed calls from the 5' RACE reads with MiXCR, one row per CDR3 protein. The table has roughly 340,000 distinct CDR3 sequences, around 15% seen once. Sequences were obtained from PBMCs or a T cell subset sorted from them (not recorded which). The receptor set was obtained from a man between 18 and 35 years old who had mild COVID-19 (a few samples of this study predate the infection). Cell type and time point are not known.

In its sample, this clonotype was seen a few times. The rearrangement joins TRBV27 to TRBJ2-1, with D possibly called TRBD1 or TRBD2 (5 bases each). Germline V gene sequence: CDR1 MNHEY, CDR2 SMNVEV (reference sequence). The CDR3 runs to 15 residues. Deletions cut 1 base from V and 4 bases from J, with 11 bases between. The CDR3 coding sequence is TGTGCCAGCAGTTTATTCGGGACGGTTTACAATGAGCAGTTCTTC. Residues: CASSLFGTVYNEQFF.

This clonotype was counted many times. The chain uses TRBV6-5 and TRBJ1-5; 7 bases align to TRBD1. Germline values: CDR1 MNHEY, CDR2 SVGAGI. V gave up 6 bases and J gave up 1 base; unmatched junction bases: 18. This CDR3 has 19 residues. In nucleotides, the CDR3 is TGTGCCAGCAGGTCCCGGGACAGCCGTGGATTTTCCAGCAATCAGCCCCAGCATTTT. Translation: CASRSRDSRGFSSNQPQHF.

This clonotype was observed many times. The chain joins TRBV10-2 to TRBJ2-3; D is perhaps TRBD2 (5 bases). The V end lost 10 bases, the J end lost 2 bases, and 16 bases lay between the germline ends. There are 14 residues in the CDR3. CDR1 WSHSY and CDR2 SAAADI come from the germline V gene. The CDR3 DNA follows: TGCGCCACTGCAACTAGTCACCTCACAGATACGCAGTATTTT. Translated, it gives CATATSHLTDTQYF.

This chain uses TRBV5-1 with TRBJ2-1; TRBD1 is a possible D gene (5 bases). V was clipped by 4 bases and J by 6 bases, with 11 bases between them. Germline CDR1 and CDR2: SGHRS and YFSETQ. CDR3 size: 13 residues. CDR3 coding DNA: TGCGCCAGCAGCATCTTCCAGGGCAATGAGCAGTTCTTC. Its protein product is CASSIFQGNEQFF.

This clonotype has a handful of counts. The J gene is TRBJ1-1, the V gene TRBV29-1; D ambiguous. From germline, CDR1 is SQVTM and CDR2 ANQGSEA. The CDR3 is made up of 12 amino acids. V was shortened by 5 bases and J by 5 bases, with 12 bases between the two germline ends. The CDR3 nucleotides are TGCAGCGTTAGTCGCATGGGGACTGAAGCTTTCTTT. It translates to CSVSRMGTEAFF. Filled out from reference TRBV29-1 and TRBJ1-1, the complete variable domain reads SAVISQKPSRDICQRGTSLTIQCQVDSQVTMMFWYRQQPGQSLTLIATANQGSEATYESGFVIDKFPISRPNLTFSTLTVSNMSPEDSSIYLCSVSRMGTEAFFGQGTRLTVV.

This clonotype was found many times. The rearrangement joins TRBV5-1 to TRBJ2-1, with 8 bases fitting TRBD2. This CDR3 is 15 amino acids long. J gave up 7 bases and V 4 bases, and 10 bases lay outside the gene matches. CDR1 and CDR2 (germline): SGHRS, YFSETQ. This CDR3 reads CASSPLPGGQNEQFF. CDR3 sequence (DNA): TGCGCCAGCAGCCCGCTCCCGGGGGGGCAGAATGAGCAGTTCTTC.

The rearrangement uses TRBV9 and TRBJ2-5, with a possible D match to TRBD1 (6 bases). CDR3 size: 16 residues. Germline V gene data show CDR1 as SGDLS and CDR2 as YYNGEE. V gave up 0 bases and J gave up 7 bases, with 19 bases separating them. CDR3 residues: CASSVGGRGEYGTQYF. In DNA, the CDR3 is TGTGCCAGCAGCGTAGGCGGCAGGGGAGAGTACGGGACCCAGTACTTC.

This clonotype turned up a few times. The V and J genes are TRBV4-2 and TRBJ2-1; D tentatively fits TRBD1 or TRBD2 (6 bases each). Trimming removed 3 bases from V and 5 bases from J, with 17 bases in between. This CDR3 spans 16 amino acids. CDR1 is LGHNA and CDR2 is YNFKEQ in the germline V gene. The CDR3 sequence: CASSQTQTGANNEQFF. The DNA of the CDR3 is TGTGCCAGCAGCCAGACCCAAACGGGGGCGAACAATGAGCAGTTCTTC.

V usage is TRBV6-5 and J usage is TRBJ2-5; 10 nucleotides line up with TRBD1. This CDR3 is 16 amino acids long. J was trimmed by 5 bases and V by 6 bases; bases with no gene match: 12. Germline V gene sequence: CDR1 MNHEY, CDR2 SVGAGI. The CDR3 DNA sequence: TGTGCCAGCAGCCTTGAGACAGGGGGCGTTTGGGAGACCCAGTACTTC. Its translation is CASSLETGGVWETQYF.

V usage is TRBV19 and J usage is TRBJ2-5; D assignment may be TRBD1 or TRBD2 (5 bases each). This CDR3 is built from 14 residues. Germline assignment: CDR1 LNHDA and CDR2 SQIVND (reference sequence). V was cut by 6 bases and J by 5 bases, with 16 bases left in between. The DNA for the CDR3 is TGTGCCAGTAGCCCCCATTGGGGGTGGGAGACCCAGTACTTC. It encodes CASSPHWGWETQYF.

This clonotype has more than one count but fewer than ten. Written as DNA, the CDR3 is TGCGCCAGCAGCCCCCGACTGAGCGGCTCCTATAATTCACCCCTCCACTTT. This encodes CASSPRLSGSYNSPLHF. The rearrangement links TRBV4-3 to TRBJ1-6, with D hard to call. With 4 bases removed from V and 0 bases from J, the gap between germline ends came to 13 bases. The CDR3 loop spans 17 amino acids. The germline gives CDR1 LGHNA, CDR2 YSLEER.

In this sample, this clonotype turned up a few times. The rearrangement uses TRBV6-5 and TRBJ2-3; 7 nucleotides align to TRBD1. This CDR3 has 14 amino acids. J gave up 9 bases and V 1 base, and 7 bases lay outside the gene matches. The germline V gene has CDR1 MNHEY and CDR2 SVGAGI. The CDR3 region is CASSYYGTEGTQYF. CDR3 DNA sequence: TGTGCCAGCAGTTACTACGGGACAGAAGGGACGCAGTATTTT.

V usage is TRBV7-3 and J usage is TRBJ2-3; TRBD1 might be the D (6 bases). Trimming removed 5 bases from V and 8 bases from J, with 17 bases in between. The CDR3 is 14 amino acids. CDR1 is SGHTA, CDR2 FQGTGA, per germline. The CDR3 DNA reads as TGTGCCAGCAGCCCCAGGTGGGGGCCTGGTACGCAGTATTTT. It specifies CASSPRWGPGTQYF.

This chain connects TRBV4-1 to TRBJ2-4; D call uncertain. CDR1 is MGHRA and CDR2 is YSYEKL in the germline V gene. V lost 1 base and J lost 0, with 25 bases in between. The CDR3 contains 21 residues. Here the CDR3 reads CASSQGFLASRPKVAKNIQYF. The CDR3 DNA reads as TGCGCCAGCAGCCAAGGGTTTCTTGCGTCCAGGCCAAAGGTAGCCAAAAACATTCAGTACTTC.

This clonotype was seen only once. The chain is built from TRBV6-2 or TRBV6-3 and TRBJ2-1; D unresolved. V lost 7 bases and J 6 bases, leaving 13 bases between the germline ends. This CDR3 spans 13 amino acids. Germline lookup yields CDR1 MNHEY and CDR2 SVGEGT. CDR3 amino acids: CASMRGDSNEQFF. The CDR3 coding sequence is TGTGCCAGCATGCGAGGAGATTCCAATGAGCAGTTCTTC.

The rearrangement joins TRBV5-1 to TRBJ1-4; TRBD1 aligns across 7 bases. This CDR3 contains 14 residues. Germline V gene data show CDR1 as SGHRS and CDR2 as YFSETQ. V dropped 3 bases and J dropped 6; count of bases not matched to a gene: 5. The CDR3 loop reads CASSSQGRDEKLFF. The CDR3 DNA reads as TGCGCCAGCAGCTCACAGGGGAGGGATGAAAAACTGTTTTTT.

About this clonotype: One junction end does not reproduce the germline sequence, and a read error may be involved. V usage is TRBV20-1 and J usage is TRBJ2-3, with 9 bases identical to TRBD2. Germline V gene sequence: CDR1 DFQATT, CDR2 SNEGSKA (reference sequence). The CDR3 consists of 16 residues. The CDR3: CSAREGGGGAEDTQYF. In DNA form, the CDR3 reads TGCAGTGCAAGAGAGGGTGGCGGGGGGGCCGAAGATACGCAGTATTTT.

J is TRBJ2-7 and V is TRBV29-1, with a tentative D call TRBD1 (6 bases). This CDR3 comprises 14 residues. Germline V lookup: CDR1 SQVTM, CDR2 ANQGSEA. V lost 3 bases to trimming and J lost 5 bases, with 17 bases between them. CDR3 region: CSVDYGRGSHEQYF. The CDR3 DNA reads as TGCAGCGTTGATTACGGCAGGGGTAGTCACGAGCAGTACTTC.

This clonotype was found a few times. This chain uses TRBV5-1 with TRBJ2-3, with TRBD2 matching 13 bases. The CDR3 is 16 residues long. V dropped 4 bases and J dropped 5; count of bases not matched to a gene: 7. Germline CDR1 is SGHRS and CDR2 is YFSETQ. CDR3 coding DNA: TGCGCCAGCAGCCCCCGGACTAGCGGGGGTTTAGATACGCAGTATTTT. Its translation is CASSPRTSGGLDTQYF.

This clonotype was counted between two and nine times. V gene TRBV7-9 combines with J gene TRBJ1-6; unclear D gene. This CDR3 comprises 14 residues. V lost 9 bases, J lost 5 bases, and 14 bases lay in between. CDR1 and CDR2 from the germline V gene are SEHNR and FQNEAQ (reference sequence). As DNA, the CDR3 is TGTGCCAGTGCGGTGGCAAAAAATAATTCACCCCTCCACTTT. Its protein is CASAVAKNNSPLHF.

This clonotype was seen only a few times. This rearrangement joins TRBV7-2 to TRBJ1-5, with D maybe TRBD1 (5 bases). V was cut by 1 base and J by 5 bases, with 15 bases left in between. This CDR3 spans 16 amino acids. Per the germline V gene, CDR1 is SGHTA and CDR2 is FQGNSA. CDR3 DNA: TGTGCCAGCAGCTTAGTGAGCCAGGGTCAGGATCAGCCCCAGCATTTT. Translating gives CASSLVSQGQDQPQHF.

The rearrangement uses TRBV7-2 and TRBJ2-1; the match to TRBD2 covers 9 bases. This CDR3 is built from 14 residues. The V and J ends lost 6 bases and 6 bases, in that order; junction bases with no gene match: 6. Germline loops: CDR1 SGHTA, CDR2 FQGNSA. The CDR3 protein is CASRPSGGLNEQFF. CDR3 DNA: TGTGCCAGCAGACCCAGCGGGGGGCTCAATGAGCAGTTCTTC.

This clonotype was seen only a few times. The V call is TRBV27, the J call TRBJ2-1; 7 bases fit TRBD1. After removal of 6 bases from V and 2 bases from J, the junction contained 4 bases not matched to a gene. This CDR3 is 14 amino acids long. Germline V gene lookup returns CDR1 MNHEY and CDR2 SMNVEV (reference sequence). CDR3 sequence reads: CASRTGWAYNEQFF. Here the CDR3 DNA reads TGTGCCAGCAGGACAGGGTGGGCCTACAATGAGCAGTTCTTC.

About this clonotype itself: A read error may explain this, as a much larger clone is one base away. This chain uses TRBV6-5 with TRBJ1-1; D is possibly TRBD1 (6 bases). The germline V and J ends were trimmed by 4 bases and 4 bases, with 10 bases remaining between them. Germline CDR1 MNHEY, CDR2 SVGAGI. The CDR3 covers 13 residues. The CDR3 sequence: CASSLYRATEAFF. DNA for the CDR3: TGTGCCAGCAGTTTGTACAGGGCCACTGAAGCTTTCTTT.

This clonotype came up a few times. CDR3 nucleotides: TGCGCCAGCAGCCGGGACACGGAGAATGAAAAACTGTTTTTT. Its protein is CASSRDTENEKLFF. The chain carries TRBV5-1 and TRBJ1-4, with D possibly being TRBD1 (6 bases). The CDR3 extends over 14 amino acids. The germline V gene has CDR1 SGHRS and CDR2 YFSETQ. V was pared by 4 bases and J by 5 bases, with 12 bases between. Looking up the rest from reference TRBV5-1 and TRBJ1-4 gives the full variable domain: KAGVTQTPRYLIKTRGQQVTLSCSPISGHRSVSWYQQTPGQGLQFLFEYFSETQRNKGNFPGRFSGRQFSNSRSEMNVSTLELGDSALYLCASSRDTENEKLFFGSGTQLSVL.

This clonotype turned up a few times. The J gene is TRBJ1-1, the V gene TRBV25-1, with D perhaps matching TRBD1 (6 bases). V was trimmed by 4 bases and J by 5 bases, leaving 14 bases between them. Germline V CDR1 and CDR2: MGHDK, SYGVNS. The CDR3 contains 14 residues. The CDR3 DNA reads TGTGCCAGCAGTGGGCAGGGGATGAGGACTGAAGCTTTCTTT. Translation gives CASSGQGMRTEAFF.

The table lists this clonotype with a few counts. The chain carries TRBV9 and TRBJ2-2; possible D gene TRBD2, 5 bases. The CDR3 sequence is 15 residues long. From germline, CDR1 is SGDLS and CDR2 YYNGEE. V was shortened by 2 bases and J by 3 bases, with 11 bases between the two germline ends. The CDR3 loop reads CASSVGYGDTGELFF. The CDR3 nucleotides read TGTGCCAGCAGCGTGGGATACGGGGACACCGGGGAGCTGTTTTTT.

The chain combines TRBV20-1 with TRBJ2-3; D uncertain. The V and J ends lost 4 bases and 5 bases respectively, with 7 bases between them. The CDR3 length is 11 residues. Germline V gene sequence: CDR1 DFQATT, CDR2 SNEGSKA (reference sequence). The CDR3 DNA sequence: TGCAGTGCTAACTTCGGAGATACGCAGTATTTT. It codes for CSANFGDTQYF.

This chain uses TRBV7-2 with TRBJ1-2; D is possibly TRBD1 (5 bases). The germline V gene has CDR1 SGHTA and CDR2 FQGNSA. The germline V and J ends were trimmed by 4 bases and 2 bases, with 5 bases remaining between them. The CDR3 covers 12 residues. This CDR3 is CASSWGNYGYTF. As DNA, the CDR3 is TGTGCCAGCAGCTGGGGGAACTATGGCTACACCTTC. The full variable domain, with the rest looked up from reference TRBV7-2 and TRBJ1-2, is GAGVSQSPSNKVTEKGKDVELRCDPISGHTALYWYRQSLGQGLEFLIYFQGNSAPDKSGLPSDRFSAERTGGSVSTLTIQRTQQEDSAVYLCASSWGNYGYTFGSGTRLTVV.